Following are 16 T cell receptor beta chains from one sample sequenced in a study of blood T cell repertoires in COVID-19 (dated by TCRdb to about 2020). The method behind the library was the immunoSEQ multiplex PCR assay. TCRdb limited this immuneACCESS table to in-frame rearrangements with V and J called. A share of clones is missing; checked studies link under half to unresolved V genes, and the rest is unexplained. Here the sample has roughly 250,000 clones; approximately 87% occur a single time. Jointly, the top ten make up approximately 12% of the sample. The sequenced material came from peripheral blood. The receptors derive from a woman aged 25 to 39 with COVID-19, enrolled during active disease.

The DNA of the CDR3 is TGTGCCATCAGTGAGATCACTAGCGGGGCTTACAATGAGCAGTTCTTC. Protein: CAISEITSGAYNEQFF. V gene TRBV10-3 combines with J gene TRBJ2-1, with 10 bases lining up with TRBD2. The J segment lost 4 bases and the V segment lost 2 bases, leaving 5 bases of the junction unmatched. This CDR3 comprises 16 residues. Germline CDR1 reads ENHRY; CDR2 reads SYGVKD.

This clone showed up just a few times. V usage is TRBV28 and J usage is TRBJ1-5; D gene unclear. The germline V gene has CDR1 MDHEN and CDR2 SYDVKM. This CDR3 comprises 14 residues. V was pared by 9 bases and J by 3 bases, with 15 bases between. CDR3 in DNA: TGTGCCAGATCGAGAGCGGGGTCCAATCAGCCCCAGCATTTT. It encodes CARSRAGSNQPQHF.

This clone was picked up one time. The genes are TRBV5-1 and TRBJ2-7; TRBD1 agrees at 10 bases. The germline gives CDR1 SGHRS, CDR2 YFSETQ. The CDR3 totals 16 residues. The V segment lost 0 bases and the J segment 7 bases; nucleotides outside the gene matches: 10. CDR3 region: CASSLAPGQGTREQYF. The CDR3 coding sequence is TGCGCCAGCAGCTTGGCTCCGGGACAGGGGACCCGGGAGCAGTACTTC.

The chain joins TRBV6-6 to TRBJ1-1; D remains unclear. Between the trimmed V and J ends, which lost 2 bases and 0 bases, there was a span of 7 bases. The germline V gene encodes CDR1 MNHNY and CDR2 SVGAGI (reference sequence). The CDR3 is 14 residues long. CDR3 loop: CASSYDFMNTEAFF. CDR3 coding DNA: TGTGCCAGCAGTTACGACTTCATGAACACTGAAGCTTTCTTT.

This clone was observed a single time. The chain joins TRBV24-1 to TRBJ2-1, with D perhaps matching TRBD2 (6 bases). Germline values: CDR1 KGHDR, CDR2 SFDVKD. Trimming cost V 6 bases and J 8 bases, with 10 bases left between them. This CDR3 comprises 12 residues. The CDR3 spells CATSRTGDEQFF. As DNA, the CDR3 is TGTGCCACCAGTAGAACGGGGGATGAGCAGTTCTTC.

The V and J genes are TRBV6-4 and TRBJ2-3, with 12 bases identical to TRBD2. The germline V gene encodes CDR1 MRHNA and CDR2 SNTAGT. The CDR3 covers 15 residues. With V trimmed by 7 bases and J by 0 bases, 2 bases remained unmatched. In DNA form, the CDR3 reads TGTGCCAGCACCGGACTAGCGGGGAGCACAGATACGCAGTATTTT. Protein product: CASTGLAGSTDTQYF.

The V call is TRBV28, the J call TRBJ1-5; D is uncertain. The CDR3 sequence is 12 residues long. Germline V gene data show CDR1 as MDHEN and CDR2 as SYDVKM. V lost 5 bases and J 5 bases, leaving 7 bases between the germline ends. The CDR3, as DNA: TGTGCCAGCAGTCTCCTCTATCAGCCCCAGCATTTT. Its protein is CASSLLYQPQHF.

This sequence joins TRBV5-1 and TRBJ2-2; 8 bases fit TRBD1. CDR3 length: 14 amino acids. V dropped 7 bases and J dropped 9; count of bases not matched to a gene: 11. Germline assignment: CDR1 SGHRS and CDR2 YFSETQ. The CDR3 loop is CASGRARGRRELFF. As DNA, the CDR3 is TGCGCCAGCGGACGGGCCAGGGGGCGGCGGGAGCTGTTTTTT.

The J gene is TRBJ1-1, the V gene TRBV5-6, with D possibly TRBD1 on 6 matching bases. Trimming took off 1 base at V and 4 bases at J, with 8 bases between the two ends. The germline CDR1 and CDR2 sequences are SGHDT and YYEEEE. This CDR3 region has 13 residues. CDR3: CASSLSRGTEAFF. CDR3 nucleotides: TGTGCCAGCAGCTTGAGCAGGGGCACTGAAGCTTTCTTT.

The chain has TRBV30 and TRBJ1-1; TRBD1 is a possible D gene (6 bases). Germline values: CDR1 GTSNPN, CDR2 SVGIG (reference sequence). The ends were cut back, 1 base at V and 4 bases at J, with 7 bases in the middle. The CDR3 spans 12 residues. CDR3 nucleotides: TGTGCCTGGAGTGGAGGGGGCACTGAAGCTTTCTTT. Protein sequence: CAWSGGGTEAFF.

The chain employs TRBV4-2 and TRBJ1-6; perhaps TRBD1 as D (6 bases). The CDR3 is made up of 17 amino acids. Trimming stripped 0 bases from V and 7 bases from J, with 16 bases between. Germline V gene lookup returns CDR1 LGHNA and CDR2 YNFKEQ. The CDR3 DNA reads TGTGCCAGCAGCCAAGACCCAGGGGCCTTTGTGAATTCACCCCTCCACTTT. Translating gives CASSQDPGAFVNSPLHF.

The V and J genes are TRBV27 and TRBJ1-5, with a tentative D call TRBD1 (6 bases). The length of the CDR3 is 15 residues. Germline CDR1 and CDR2: MNHEY and SMNVEV (reference sequence). The ends were cut back, 3 bases at V and 7 bases at J, with 16 bases in the middle. CDR3 loop: CASSLIYGRGQPQHF. The CDR3 DNA reads TGTGCCAGCAGTTTGATCTATGGGAGGGGGCAGCCCCAGCATTTT.

This chain uses TRBV9 with TRBJ1-1; the D is unclear. The CDR3 runs to 14 residues. V was clipped by 1 base and J by 3 bases, with 10 bases between them. Germline-derived CDR1 and CDR2 are SGDLS and YYNGEE. DNA for the CDR3: TGTGCCAGCAGCGTACGGAGTTATGACACTGAAGCTTTCTTT. Its translation: CASSVRSYDTEAFF.

This chain's CDR3 is CASSESAVPDTQYF. The CDR3 DNA reads TGCGCCAGCAGTGAGTCGGCGGTCCCAGATACGCAGTATTTT. The chain combines TRBV10-1 with TRBJ2-3; no clear D gene. The V end was cut by 0 bases, the J end by 4 bases, with 8 bases between. CDR1 and CDR2 from the germline V gene are WNHNN and SYGVQD (reference sequence). The CDR3 sequence is 14 residues long.

The rearrangement uses TRBV19 and TRBJ2-3, with 8 bases identical to TRBD1. CDR1 and CDR2 (germline): LNHDA, SQIVND (reference sequence). V dropped 4 bases and J dropped 2; count of bases not matched to a gene: 8. The length of the CDR3 is 16 residues. In DNA form, the CDR3 reads TGTGCCAGTAGTACTGGGAGGACAGGGTCCACAGATACGCAGTATTTT. Protein product: CASSTGRTGSTDTQYF.

The chain links TRBV6-2 or TRBV6-3 to TRBJ1-6; TRBD1 matches at 8 bases. CDR1 and CDR2 (germline): MNHEY, SVGEGT. The CDR3 is made up of 12 amino acids. With V trimmed by 7 bases and J by 10 bases, 3 bases remained unmatched. The CDR3 protein is CASNPGGSPLHF. Written as DNA, the CDR3 is TGTGCCAGCAACCCAGGGGGCTCACCCCTCCACTTT.